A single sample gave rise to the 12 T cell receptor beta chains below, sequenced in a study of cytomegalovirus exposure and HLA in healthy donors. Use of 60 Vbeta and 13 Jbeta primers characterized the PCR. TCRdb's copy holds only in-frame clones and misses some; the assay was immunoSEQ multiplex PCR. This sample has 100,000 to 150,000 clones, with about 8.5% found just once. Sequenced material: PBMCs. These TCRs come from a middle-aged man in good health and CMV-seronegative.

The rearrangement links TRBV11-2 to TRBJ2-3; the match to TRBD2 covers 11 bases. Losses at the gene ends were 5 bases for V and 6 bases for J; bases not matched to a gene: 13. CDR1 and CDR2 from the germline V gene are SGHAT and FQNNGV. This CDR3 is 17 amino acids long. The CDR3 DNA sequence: TGTGCCAGCAGCGAAGGACCCTCTAGCGGGGGGTACGATACGCAGTATTTT. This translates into CASSEGPSSGGYDTQYF.

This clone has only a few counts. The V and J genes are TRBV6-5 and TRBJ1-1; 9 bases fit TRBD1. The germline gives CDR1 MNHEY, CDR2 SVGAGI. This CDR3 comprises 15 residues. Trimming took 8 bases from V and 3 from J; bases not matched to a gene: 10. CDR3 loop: CASSVDRGRDTEAFF. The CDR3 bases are TGTGCCAGCTCCGTGGACAGGGGAAGGGACACTGAAGCTTTCTTT.

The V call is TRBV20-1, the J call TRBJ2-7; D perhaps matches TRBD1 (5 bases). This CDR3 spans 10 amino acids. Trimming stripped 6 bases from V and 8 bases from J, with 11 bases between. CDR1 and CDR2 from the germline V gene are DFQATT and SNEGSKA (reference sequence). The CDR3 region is CSAEGEKQYF. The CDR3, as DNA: TGCAGTGCGGAAGGGGAAAAGCAGTACTTC.

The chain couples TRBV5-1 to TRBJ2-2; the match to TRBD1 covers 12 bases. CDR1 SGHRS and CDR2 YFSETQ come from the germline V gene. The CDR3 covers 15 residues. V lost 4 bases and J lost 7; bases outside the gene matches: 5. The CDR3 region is CASSPGQGAGGELFF. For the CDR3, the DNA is TGCGCCAGCAGCCCGGGACAGGGGGCTGGCGGGGAGCTGTTTTTT.

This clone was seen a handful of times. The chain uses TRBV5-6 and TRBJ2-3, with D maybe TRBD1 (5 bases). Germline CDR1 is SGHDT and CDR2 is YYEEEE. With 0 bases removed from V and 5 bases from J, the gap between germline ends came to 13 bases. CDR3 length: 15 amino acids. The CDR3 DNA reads TGTGCCAGCAGCTTGGGGACATTCTCAGGAGATACGCAGTATTTT. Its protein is CASSLGTFSGDTQYF.

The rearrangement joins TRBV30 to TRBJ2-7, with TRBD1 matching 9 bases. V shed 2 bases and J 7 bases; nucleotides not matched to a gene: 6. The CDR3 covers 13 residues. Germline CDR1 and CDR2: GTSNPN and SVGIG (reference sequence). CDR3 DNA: TGTGCCTGGAGTCCGGGGACAGGGAGGGAGCAGTACTTC. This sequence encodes CAWSPGTGREQYF.

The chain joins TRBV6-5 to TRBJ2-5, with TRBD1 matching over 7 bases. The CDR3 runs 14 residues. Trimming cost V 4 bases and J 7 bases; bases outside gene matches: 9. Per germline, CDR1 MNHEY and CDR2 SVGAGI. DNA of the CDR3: TGTGCCAGCAGTTCGGGACAGAGCAGAATGACCCAGTACTTC. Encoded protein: CASSSGQSRMTQYF.

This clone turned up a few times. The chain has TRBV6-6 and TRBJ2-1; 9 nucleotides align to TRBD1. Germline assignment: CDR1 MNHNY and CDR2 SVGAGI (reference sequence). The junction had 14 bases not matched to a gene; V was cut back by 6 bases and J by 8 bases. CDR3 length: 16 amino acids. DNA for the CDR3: TGTGCCAGCAGACCGGGGGACAGGGCGATTTGGGATGAGCAGTTCTTC. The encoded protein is CASRPGDRAIWDEQFF.

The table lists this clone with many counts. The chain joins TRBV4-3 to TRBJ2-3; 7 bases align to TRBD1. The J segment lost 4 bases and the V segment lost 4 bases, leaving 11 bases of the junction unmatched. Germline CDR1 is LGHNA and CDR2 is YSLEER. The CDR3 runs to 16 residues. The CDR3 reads CASSPGQSLRADTQYF. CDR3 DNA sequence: TGCGCCAGCAGCCCGGGACAGAGCCTGCGCGCAGATACGCAGTATTTT.

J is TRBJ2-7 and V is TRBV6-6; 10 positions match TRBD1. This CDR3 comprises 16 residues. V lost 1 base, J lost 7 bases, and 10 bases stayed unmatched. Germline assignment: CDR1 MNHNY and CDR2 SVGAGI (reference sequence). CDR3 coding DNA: TGTGCCAGCAGTTACTTTTCCGGGACAGGGGTGTTGGAGCAGTACTTC. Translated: CASSYFSGTGVLEQYF.

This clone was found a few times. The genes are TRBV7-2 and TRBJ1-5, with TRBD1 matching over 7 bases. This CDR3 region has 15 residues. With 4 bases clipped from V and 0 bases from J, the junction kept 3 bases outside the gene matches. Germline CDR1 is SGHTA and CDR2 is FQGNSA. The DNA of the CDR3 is TGTGCCAGCAGCTGGGACAGTTATAGCAATCAGCCCCAGCATTTT. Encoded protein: CASSWDSYSNQPQHF.

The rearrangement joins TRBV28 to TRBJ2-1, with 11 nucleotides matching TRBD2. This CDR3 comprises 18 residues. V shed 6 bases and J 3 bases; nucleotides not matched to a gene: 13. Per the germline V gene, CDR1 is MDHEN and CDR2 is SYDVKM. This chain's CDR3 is CASRGGLAGGHYYNEQFF. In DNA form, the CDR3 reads TGTGCCAGCAGGGGAGGGCTAGCGGGGGGCCATTACTACAATGAGCAGTTCTTC. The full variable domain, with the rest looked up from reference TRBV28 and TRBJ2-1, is DVKVTQSSRYLVKRTGEKVFLECVQDMDHENMFWYRQDPGLGLRLIYFSYDVKMKEKGDIPEGYSVSREKKERFSLILESASTNQTSMYLCASRGGLAGGHYYNEQFFGPGTRLTVL.